The 12 T cell receptor beta chains below were found in one sample sequenced in a study of OX40 agonist ivuxolimab in advanced cancers. Using immunoSEQ multiplex PCR, the repertoire was profiled, and TCRdb retains in-frame clones only, with some absent. Counted here are 70,000 to 75,000 clones, 88% occurring once; the ten biggest clones make up around 3%. This specimen consisted of CD4+ or CD8+ T cells sorted from blood, obtained in a trial of the OX40 agonist ivuxolimab. These receptors came from an adult with an advanced solid tumor such as melanoma, head and neck, liver or kidney cancer.

The chain is built from TRBV9 and TRBJ2-1, with D possibly TRBD1 on 7 matching bases. The germline V gene has CDR1 SGDLS and CDR2 YYNGEE. The CDR3 totals 16 residues. Deletions cut 4 bases from V and 1 base from J, with 15 bases between. The CDR3 loop is CASSPRGAGSYNEQFF. DNA for the CDR3: TGTGCCAGCAGCCCCAGGGGGGCGGGTTCCTACAATGAGCAGTTCTTC.

The chain links TRBV5-1 to TRBJ1-6, with 10 bases aligning to TRBD1. This CDR3 region has 15 residues. V was pared by 0 bases and J by 10 bases, with 4 bases of the junction left unmatched. Germline values: CDR1 SGHRS, CDR2 YFSETQ. The CDR3 sequence is CASSLEGQGGSPLHF. DNA of the CDR3: TGCGCCAGCAGCTTGGAAGGACAGGGGGGATCACCCCTCCACTTT. Variable domain in full (rest from reference TRBV5-1 and TRBJ1-6): KAGVTQTPRYLIKTRGQQVTLSCSPISGHRSVSWYQQTPGQGLQFLFEYFSETQRNKGNFPGRFSGRQFSNSRSEMNVSTLELGDSALYLCASSLEGQGGSPLHFGNGTRLTVT.

V gene TRBV2 combines with J gene TRBJ2-3; D not resolved. V was trimmed by 8 bases and J by 4 bases, leaving 7 bases between them. Germline CDR1 and CDR2: SNHLY and FYNNEI. This CDR3 has 11 residues. The CDR3 loop is CASGSADTQYF. Written as DNA, the CDR3 is TGTGCCAGCGGCTCAGCAGATACGCAGTATTTT. Full variable domain (missing parts from reference TRBV2 and TRBJ2-3): EPEVTQTPSHQVTQMGQEVILRCVPISNHLYFYWYRQILGQKVEFLVSFYNNEISEKSEIFDDQFSVERPDGSNFTLKIRSTKLEDSAMYFCASGSADTQYFGPGTRLTVL.

This rearrangement joins TRBV5-1 to TRBJ2-1, with 8 bases aligning to TRBD1. CDR1 SGHRS and CDR2 YFSETQ come from the germline V gene. The CDR3 loop spans 15 amino acids. The V segment lost 0 bases and the J segment 3 bases; nucleotides outside the gene matches: 2. The CDR3 reads CASSLAGGVYNEQFF. The DNA for the CDR3 is TGCGCCAGCAGCTTGGCAGGGGGCGTCTACAATGAGCAGTTCTTC. Looking up the rest from reference TRBV5-1 and TRBJ2-1 gives the full variable domain: KAGVTQTPRYLIKTRGQQVTLSCSPISGHRSVSWYQQTPGQGLQFLFEYFSETQRNKGNFPGRFSGRQFSNSRSEMNVSTLELGDSALYLCASSLAGGVYNEQFFGPGTRLTVL.

This clone has a handful of counts. The chain combines TRBV27 with TRBJ1-6; the D gene is possibly TRBD1 (6 bases). The V end was cut by 6 bases, the J end by 8 bases, with 14 bases between. This CDR3 region has 14 residues. CDR1 and CDR2 (germline): MNHEY, SMNVEV (reference sequence). The CDR3 region has the DNA TGTGCCAGCAGCCGAAGGGCAGGGGATTCACCCCTCCACTTT. Translated: CASSRRAGDSPLHF.

This chain links TRBV4-1 with TRBJ2-1, with 10 nucleotides matching TRBD1. This CDR3 contains 18 residues. The V and J ends lost 0 bases and 2 bases, in that order; junction bases with no gene match: 7. Germline V gene sequence: CDR1 MGHRA, CDR2 YSYEKL. The CDR3 is CASSQESYDRGPYNEQFF. The CDR3 DNA reads as TGCGCCAGCAGCCAAGAATCCTACGACAGGGGGCCCTACAATGAGCAGTTCTTC.

V gene TRBV29-1 combines with J gene TRBJ1-4; the match to TRBD1 covers 9 bases. The germline gives CDR1 SQVTM, CDR2 ANQGSEA. The CDR3 loop spans 15 amino acids. Trimming removed 4 bases from V and 0 bases from J; junction bases left unmatched: 3. CDR3 loop: CSVGQGVSTNEKLFF. The CDR3 DNA reads TGCAGCGTTGGACAGGGGGTTTCAACTAATGAAAAACTGTTTTTT.

The rearrangement uses TRBV7-8 and TRBJ1-5; D unclear. Trimming shortened V by 1 base and J by 0 bases, and 13 bases separated the two germline ends. The CDR3 sequence is 17 residues long. Germline V CDR1 and CDR2: SGHVS, FQNEAQ. The CDR3 DNA reads TGTGCCAGCAGCTTAGGCTCCGGCGGATATAGCAATCAGCCCCAGCATTTT. Amino acids: CASSLGSGGYSNQPQHF.

V and J are TRBV14 and TRBJ2-1, with 14 bases fitting TRBD2. V shed 6 bases, J shed 0 bases, and the junction held 7 bases outside the gene matches. The germline CDR1 and CDR2 sequences are SGHDN and FVKESK. This CDR3 is 18 amino acids long. In DNA, the CDR3 is TGTGCCAGCAGTCGACTAGCGGGAGGGTTAGGCTCCTACAATGAGCAGTTCTTC. It yields the protein CASSRLAGGLGSYNEQFF.

The V and J genes are TRBV5-4 and TRBJ2-1; no firm D call. Germline V gene lookup returns CDR1 SGHNT and CDR2 YYREEE (reference sequence). Trimming left V 2 bases short and J 4 bases short, with 25 bases between. This CDR3 has 19 amino acids. CDR3 protein: CASSFPPTYGQSKYNEQFF. CDR3 nucleotides: TGTGCCAGCAGCTTCCCACCCACTTATGGGCAGAGCAAATACAATGAGCAGTTCTTC.

The chain uses TRBV19 and TRBJ1-2; a possible D gene is TRBD1 (5 bases). V was pared by 3 bases and J by 5 bases, with 13 bases between. CDR3 length equals 14 residues. The germline gives CDR1 LNHDA, CDR2 SQIVND (reference sequence). CDR3 in DNA: TGTGCCAGTAGTATTAAGGGGAAGGCGTATGGCTACACCTTC. It encodes CASSIKGKAYGYTF.

The chain employs TRBV7-6 and TRBJ1-1; D is possibly TRBD1 (5 bases). The ends were cut back, 5 bases at V and 5 bases at J, with 24 bases in the middle. Per germline, CDR1 SGHVS and CDR2 FNYEAQ. The CDR3 extends over 17 amino acids. CDR3 sequence (DNA): TGTGCCAGCAGCAAAAGCTTCGGGGCGCGGGGAGAAACTGAAGCTTTCTTT. This gives the protein CASSKSFGARGETEAFF.